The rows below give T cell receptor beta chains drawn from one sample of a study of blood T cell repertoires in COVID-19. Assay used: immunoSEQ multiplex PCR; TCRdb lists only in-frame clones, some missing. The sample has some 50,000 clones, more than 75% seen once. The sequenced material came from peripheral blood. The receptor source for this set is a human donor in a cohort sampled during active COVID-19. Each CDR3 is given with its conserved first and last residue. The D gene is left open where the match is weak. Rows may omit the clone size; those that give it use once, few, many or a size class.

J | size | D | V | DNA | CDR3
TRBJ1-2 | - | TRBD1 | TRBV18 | TGTGGGGCCACACAGGGGGCGGAAGGAGATGGCTACACCTTC | CGATQGAEGDGYTF
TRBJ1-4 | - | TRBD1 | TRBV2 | TGTGCCAGCAGTGCAACAGGGGCGGCTAATGAAAAACTGTTTTTT | CASSATGAANEKLFF
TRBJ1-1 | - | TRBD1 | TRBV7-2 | TGTGCCAGCAGCTTAGAGGGACAGGGGGCGAAGGCTTTCTTT | CASSLEGQGAKAFF
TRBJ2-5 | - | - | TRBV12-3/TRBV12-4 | TGTGCCAGCAGTTTCGGTTGGTTCGAGACCCAGTACTTC | CASSFGWFETQYF
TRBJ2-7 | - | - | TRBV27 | TGTGCCAGCAGAGGCGCGACAGTGACCTACGAGCAGTACTTC | CASRGATVTYEQYF
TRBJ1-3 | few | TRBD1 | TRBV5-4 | TGTGCCAGCAGCTTGGGGACAGGCTCTGGAAACACCATATATTTT | CASSLGTGSGNTIYF
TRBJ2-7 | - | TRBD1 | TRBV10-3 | TGTGCCATCAGCCAGGGACAGAACTACGAGCAGTACTTC | CAISQGQNYEQYF
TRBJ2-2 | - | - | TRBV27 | TGTGCCAGCAGTCTGCCCACAGGGCAGGCCACCGGGGAGCTGTTTTTT | CASSLPTGQATGELFF
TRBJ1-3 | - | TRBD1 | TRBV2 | TGTGCCAGCAGTGGTCCGACCACGTGGACAGGGGGCCTACCCTTT | CASSGPTTWTGGLPF
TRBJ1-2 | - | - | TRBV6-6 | TGTGCCAGCAGTTACTCGGGAGGGGGTGACTATGGCTACACCTTC | CASSYSGGGDYGYTF
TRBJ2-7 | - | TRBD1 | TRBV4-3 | TGCGCCAGCAGCCAAGATTTGGCCTCGGGACAGCTCTACGAGCAGTACTTC | CASSQDLASGQLYEQYF
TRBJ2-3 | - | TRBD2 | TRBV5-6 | TGTGCCAGCAGCTCCAAAGGACTAGCGGGGGACGCAGATACGCAGTATTTT | CASSSKGLAGDADTQYF
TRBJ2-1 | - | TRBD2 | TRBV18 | TGTGCCAGCTCACCACCGGGACTAGGAACCTACAATGAGCAGTTCTTC | CASSPPGLGTYNEQFF
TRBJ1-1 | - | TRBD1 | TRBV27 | TGTGCCAGCAGTTCAGGGACAGGGGGAACTGAAGCTTTCTTT | CASSSGTGGTEAFF
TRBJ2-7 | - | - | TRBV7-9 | TGTGCCAGCAGCCGAGCAGGCGTCTACGAGCAGTACTTC | CASSRAGVYEQYF
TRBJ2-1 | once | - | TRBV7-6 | TGTGCCAGCAGCCCGGACTGGCGCAATGAGCAGTTCTTC | CASSPDWRNEQFF
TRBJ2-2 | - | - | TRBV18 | TGTGCCAGCTCACCAGCAGGGAACACCGGGGAGCTGTTTTTT | CASSPAGNTGELFF
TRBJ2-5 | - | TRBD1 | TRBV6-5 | TGTGCCAGCAACCTGGACAGGGAGGAGACCCAGTACTTC | CASNLDREETQYF
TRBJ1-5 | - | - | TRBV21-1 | TGTGCCAGCAGCAAAGATGGGGCAGTCGGTCAGCCCCAGCATTTT | CASSKDGAVGQPQHF
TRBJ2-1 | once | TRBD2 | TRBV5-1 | TGCGCCAGCAGCTTGCTGGGCGGGAGGTCCACGTATGAGCAGTTCTTC | CASSLLGGRSTYEQFF
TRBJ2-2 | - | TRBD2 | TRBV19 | TGTGCCAGTAGTATAGAACTAGCGGGGCCACGAACCGGGGAGCTGTTTTTT | CASSIELAGPRTGELFF
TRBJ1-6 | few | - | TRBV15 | TGTGCCACCAGCAGAGAGACGGGAAGCACCCTCCACTTT | CATSRETGSTLHF
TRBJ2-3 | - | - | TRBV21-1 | TGTGCCAGCAGCAAAGAAGGAGGGACAGATACGCAGTATTTT | CASSKEGGTDTQYF
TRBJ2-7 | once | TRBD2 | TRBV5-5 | TGTGCCAGCAGCTTGGAGGGAGGGCGGCTCAGGGAGGAGCAGTACTTC | CASSLEGGRLREEQYF
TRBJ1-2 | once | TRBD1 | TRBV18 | TGTGCCAGCTCACCCGACTCACAGGGGGCATTTGGCTACACCTTC | CASSPDSQGAFGYTF
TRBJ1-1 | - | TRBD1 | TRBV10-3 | TGTGCCACCCAGGGAGGGACAGGGGGCACTGAAGCTTTCTTT | CATQGGTGGTEAFF
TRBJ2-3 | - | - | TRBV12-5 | TGTGCTAGTGGTTTTTACCTTATGCGGGGCGCGGAAGGGCCAGATACGCAGTATTTT | CASGFYLMRGAEGPDTQYF
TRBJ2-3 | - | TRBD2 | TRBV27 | TGTGCCAGCAGTTTTCAGCGGGGGGCCGTAGATACGCAGTATTTT | CASSFQRGAVDTQYF
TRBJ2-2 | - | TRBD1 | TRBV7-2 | TGTGCCAGCAGCTGGGACAGGGGAAACACCGGGGAGCTGTTTTTT | CASSWDRGNTGELFF
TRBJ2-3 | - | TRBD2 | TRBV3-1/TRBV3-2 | TGTGCCAGCAGCCAAGATGCTAGCGGCCAATTTACGCAGTATTTT | CASSQDASGQFTQYF
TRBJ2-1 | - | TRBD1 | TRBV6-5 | TGTGCCAGCAGACAGGGGAGCTCCTACAATGAGCAGTTCTTC | CASRQGSSYNEQFF
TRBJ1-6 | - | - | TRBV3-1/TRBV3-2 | TGTGCCAGCAGCCAAGCGAATTCACCCCTCCACTTT | CASSQANSPLHF
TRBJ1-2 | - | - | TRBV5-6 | TGTGCCAGCAGCTTGGTATCGACAGTCGGCTACACCTTC | CASSLVSTVGYTF
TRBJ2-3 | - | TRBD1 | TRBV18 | TGTGCCAGCTCACTCGGGACAGCGAGTACAGATACGCAGTATTTT | CASSLGTASTDTQYF
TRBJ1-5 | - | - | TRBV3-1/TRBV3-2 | TGTGCCAGCAGCCACTCCCCTAGTCCGGACGTGGGGGGGGATAGCAATCAGCCCCAGCATTTT | CASSHSPSPDVGGDSNQPQHF
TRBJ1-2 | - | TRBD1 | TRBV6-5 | TGTGCCAGCAGTTACTTCCCGGGACAGACCTATGGCTACACCTTC | CASSYFPGQTYGYTF
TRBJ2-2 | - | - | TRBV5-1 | TGCGCCAGCAGCTTAAGAGTCGCAACCGGGGAGCTGTTTTTT | CASSLRVATGELFF
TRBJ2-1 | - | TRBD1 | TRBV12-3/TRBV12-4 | TGTGCCAGACCCAGGACAGGGGGCAATGAGCAGTTCTTC | CARPRTGGNEQFF
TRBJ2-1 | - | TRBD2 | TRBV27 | TGTGCCAGCAGTACAAGCGGGGGGCCCTACAATGAGCAGTTCTTC | CASSTSGGPYNEQFF
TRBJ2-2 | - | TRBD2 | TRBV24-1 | TGTGCCACCAGTGGCCGGACTAGCGGGAGAGGCGTAACCGGGGAGCTGTTTTTT | CATSGRTSGRGVTGELFF
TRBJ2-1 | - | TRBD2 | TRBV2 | TGTGCCAGCAGTGAAGGGACTAGCGAGTTCAATGAGCAGTTCTTC | CASSEGTSEFNEQFF
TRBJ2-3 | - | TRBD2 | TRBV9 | TGTGCCAGCAGCGTAGTTGGCGGGGGGGCCGTAGATACGCAGTATTTT | CASSVVGGGAVDTQYF
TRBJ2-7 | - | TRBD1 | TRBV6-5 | TGTGCCAGCAGAGCCTCCGGGACAGGCAACGAGCAGTACTTC | CASRASGTGNEQYF
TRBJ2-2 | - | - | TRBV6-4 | TGTGCCAGCAGTGAGGGGGGACTGGGATCCCCCGGGGAGCTGTTTTTT | CASSEGGLGSPGELFF
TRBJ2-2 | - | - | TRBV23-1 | TGCGCCAGCAGTCAGCTACAGGGCACCGGGGAGCTGTTTTTT | CASSQLQGTGELFF
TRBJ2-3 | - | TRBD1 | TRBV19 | TGTGCCAGTAGTATAGGACAGGGGACTACAGATACGCAGTATTTT | CASSIGQGTTDTQYF
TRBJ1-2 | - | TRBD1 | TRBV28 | TGTGCCAGCAGTTCAATTTCCTGGGACAGAAACTATGGCTACACCTTC | CASSSISWDRNYGYTF
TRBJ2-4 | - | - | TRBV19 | TGTGCCAGTAGTATAGAACGTCGGGGGGCGAAGGGAGCCAAAAACATTCAGTACTTC | CASSIERRGAKGAKNIQYF